This is a list of T cell receptor beta chains from one sample in a study of CD8+ T cells in alopecia areata. The data were produced by immunoSEQ multiplex PCR, yet TCRdb's version contains in-frame clones alone and is incomplete. The sample consists of under 150,000 clones, approximately 60% of them appearing once. Sequencing was carried out using CD8+ T cells sorted from blood. The source is a human donor in good health. The CDR3 runs from the conserved cysteine through the conserved F or W. A D gene is named only where the DNA matches it firmly. Expanded clones get a size class; other rows say once, few or many, or leave the size out.

clone_size	j_call	d_call	cdr3_length	v_call	cdr3_nt	cdr3_aa
NA	TRBJ2-6	NA	15	TRBV29-1	TGCAGCGTTGTTGGTTGGGACTCTGGGGCCAACGTCCTGACTTTC	CSVVGWDSGANVLTF
NA	TRBJ2-1	NA	13	TRBV15	TGTGCCACCAGCAGCTTTCGAATTGATGAGCAGTTCTTC	CATSSFRIDEQFF
NA	TRBJ1-5	NA	13	TRBV25-1	TGTGCCAGCAGTACAGGGTTCGGTCAGCCCCAGCATTTT	CASSTGFGQPQHF
NA	TRBJ2-5	TRBD2	16	TRBV5-4	TGTGCCAGCAGCGTAGGACTAGCGGGAGTCCAAGAGACCCAGTACTTC	CASSVGLAGVQETQYF
NA	TRBJ2-2	NA	15	TRBV5-1	TGCGCAACTCAAGCGCCTATCGCGAACACCGGGGAGCTGTTTTTT	CATQAPIANTGELFF
NA	TRBJ2-7	NA	15	TRBV4-1	TGCGCCAGCAGCCAGATCGACAGCCTATCCTACGAGCAGTACTTC	CASSQIDSLSYEQYF
NA	TRBJ2-1	TRBD2	17	TRBV15	TGTGCCACCAGCAGAGATCGGCCTAGCGGGATTCAGGATGAGCAGTTCTTC	CATSRDRPSGIQDEQFF
once	TRBJ1-2	NA	15	TRBV15	TGTGCCACCAGCAGAGATGTGGGAGGGTCCTATGGCTACACCTTC	CATSRDVGGSYGYTF
once	TRBJ1-1	TRBD1	12	TRBV2	TGTGCCAGCAGCCTGGACAGGGTTGCAGCTTTCTTT	CASSLDRVAAFF
NA	TRBJ2-7	NA	13	TRBV7-9	TGTGCCAGCAGCCCTACTAGCTCCTACGAGCAGTACTTC	CASSPTSSYEQYF
NA	TRBJ2-2	NA	14	TRBV5-1	TGCGCCAGCAGCTTACAAGGAGGAACCGGGGAGCTGTTTTTT	CASSLQGGTGELFF
few	TRBJ2-7	NA	14	TRBV10-2	TGCGCCAGCAGTGACAAGGGTTTGTCCTACGAGCAGTACTTC	CASSDKGLSYEQYF
few	TRBJ2-1	NA	12	TRBV7-9	TGTGCCAGCAGCTTAGTAAACAATGAGCAGTTCTTC	CASSLVNNEQFF
NA	TRBJ2-1	NA	14	TRBV9	TGTGCCAGCAGTGGGGGGTCACCCTACAATGAGCAGTTCTTC	CASSGGSPYNEQFF
few	TRBJ2-3	NA	13	TRBV4-1	TGCGCCAGCAGCCAAGGAGTGAAAGATACGCAGTATTTT	CASSQGVKDTQYF
NA	TRBJ2-1	NA	14	TRBV6-5	TGTGCCAGCAGTTACCAGGACTCTTACAATGAGCAGTTCTTC	CASSYQDSYNEQFF
NA	TRBJ2-7	NA	16	TRBV19	TGTGCCAGTAGTATTGGCCACGGCCCTTCGTTTTACGAGCAGTACTTC	CASSIGHGPSFYEQYF
NA	TRBJ1-5	NA	13	TRBV7-2	TGTGCCAGCAGCTTAGGGAAAAGTCAGCCCCAGCATTTT	CASSLGKSQPQHF
NA	TRBJ1-5	NA	12	TRBV27	TGTGCCACAGGGAGGAGCAATCAGCCCCAGCATTTT	CATGRSNQPQHF
NA	TRBJ1-2	NA	14	TRBV25-1	TGTGCCAGCAGTGGGGGCAGGGAGCTAGATGGCTACACCTTC	CASSGGRELDGYTF
NA	TRBJ2-1	NA	16	TRBV4-1	TGCGCCAGCAGCCAAGCCCCCTCCTCAGGGGCGCGGGAGCAGTTCTTC	CASSQAPSSGAREQFF
NA	TRBJ2-1	TRBD1	14	TRBV10-2	TGCGCCAGCACTGGACAGGGAAACTACAATGAGCAGTTCTTC	CASTGQGNYNEQFF
NA	TRBJ2-3	TRBD2	16	TRBV29-1	TGCAGCGTTGTTCTCGTAGCTGCGGGAGCTGCAGATACGCAGTATTTT	CSVVLVAAGAADTQYF
NA	TRBJ1-5	NA	14	TRBV27	TGTGCCAGCAGCCTACAGTTGGGCAATCAGCCCCAGCATTTT	CASSLQLGNQPQHF
few	TRBJ2-1	NA	12	TRBV29-1	TGCAGCGCCTGGACTACCTACAATGAGCAGTTCTTC	CSAWTTYNEQFF
few	TRBJ2-1	TRBD2	17	TRBV7-9	TGTGCCAGCAGCTTTGGGTTAGCGGGAGCAATAGACAATGAGCAGTTCTTC	CASSFGLAGAIDNEQFF
few	TRBJ2-7	NA	13	TRBV29-1	TGCAGCGTTGAGTCCTCCAGGGGCTACGAGCAGTACTTC	CSVESSRGYEQYF